The T cell receptor (beta chain) under discussion was sequenced for a study of CD8+CD57+ T cells in acquired aplastic anemia. On the study more broadly: The average for DNA from sorted CD4+ and CD8+ cells was around 3.5 ug.

The template used for profiling TCR beta VDJ and CDR3 was genomic DNA. TCRdb reprocessed the reads with MiXCR, giving one entry per CDR3 protein. The sample has around 160,000 distinct CDR3 sequences, around 48% seen once; the top ten hold approximately 2.9%. The patients chosen for sequencing had shown expansion of CD8+CD57+ cells (detected by flow cytometry). The CDR3 has 13 amino acids. The V segment lost 5 bases and the J segment 5 bases; nucleotides outside the gene matches: 5. Ten or more counts support this clonotype. The chain has TRBV12-3 or TRBV12-4 and TRBJ2-5, with TRBD2 matching 7 bases. Sequenced input: sorted CD4+, CD8+, or CD8+CD57+ T cells (not recorded which) from PBMCs. The sequence was collected from a human donor with aplastic anemia. The CDR3 coding sequence is TGTGCCAGCAGTATTTCGCGGGGGGAGACCCAGTACTTC. Its translation: CASSISRGETQYF.